This T cell receptor beta chain was documented in a study of cytomegalovirus exposure and HLA in healthy donors. Study-wide context: The approximately 120 validation repertoires used the same platform as the 600 to 750 first-cohort repertoires (as reported by a later analysis).

Study findings and constraints: Most sequenced TCRs were rare (though some public TCRs occurred in many donors). Cytomegalovirus association was listed for roughly 160 TCR beta chains.

The CDR3 is 12 amino acids. J gave up 3 bases and V 5 bases, and 1 base lay outside the gene matches. Germline lookup yields CDR1 GTSNPN and CDR2 SVGIG (reference sequence). Sequenced by immunoSEQ multiplex PCR; TCRdb stores in-frame clones only, minus some. The data show tens of thousands of clones, roughly 90% seen once. A word on this clone: Its antigen remains unknown.

The rearrangement joins TRBV30 to TRBJ2-1; 7 positions agree with TRBD2. Sequenced material: PBMCs. The origin of this receptor is a woman aged 30 to 39 in good health and CMV-seronegative. The CDR3 is CAWGRDYNEQFF. Here the CDR3 DNA reads TGTGCCTGGGGGAGGGACTACAATGAGCAGTTCTTC.